The sequence of this T cell receptor (beta chain) was determined in a study of T cell repertoires in cytomegalovirus infection (dated by TCRdb to the late 2010s). At the level of the whole study: Donor HLA type was relevant to the analysis, as public TCR beta signatures indicated carriage of CMV infection together with the matching HLA type.

A few counts support this clonotype. This receptor's antigen is unknown. No much larger clone exists at a distance of one base, and base qualities are not known. V ends up 6 bases short and J 8 bases short, with an unmatched junction base count of 2. The cysteine opens and the phenylalanine closes a CDR3 of 14 amino acids. Of the read, only the CDR3 DNA is kept; its 42 bases are in frame from base 1. Instrument used: Illumina HiSeq 1500. Using fastp at Q25 and MiXCR, TCRdb reprocessed the public reads and kept productive beta chains. Rows are unified per CDR3 protein, each entry keeping the most common DNA and genes. The sample table contains more than 90,000 distinct CDR3 sequences; only one count was recorded for around 9.1% of them. Of the sample, approximately 33% falls within the top ten clones. The investigation overall reported the following: In both this cohort and an independent roughly 350-donor cohort, the cumulative frequency of public TCR beta family members distinguished carriers of CMV infection plus the relevant HLA type. In the ex vivo response, HLA-C-restricted CMV-specific TCR beta clonotypes were dominant, and in two of eight donors the single most frequent clonotype came from this HLA-C-restricted group.

The TCR originated in a human donor in good health (CMV status not recorded). Some clones in this sample may be carry-over from other donors' samples. The sequenced sample consisted of PBMCs, sequenced either directly or after in vitro stimulation (not recorded which). This chain joins TRBV12-3 or TRBV12-4 to TRBJ2-3, with TRBD2 identical over 16 junction bases. The encoded CDR3 is CASRGTSGRGTQYF. At the DNA level, the sequence is TGTGCCAGCAGGGGGACTAGCGGGAGGGGTACGCAGTATTTT.